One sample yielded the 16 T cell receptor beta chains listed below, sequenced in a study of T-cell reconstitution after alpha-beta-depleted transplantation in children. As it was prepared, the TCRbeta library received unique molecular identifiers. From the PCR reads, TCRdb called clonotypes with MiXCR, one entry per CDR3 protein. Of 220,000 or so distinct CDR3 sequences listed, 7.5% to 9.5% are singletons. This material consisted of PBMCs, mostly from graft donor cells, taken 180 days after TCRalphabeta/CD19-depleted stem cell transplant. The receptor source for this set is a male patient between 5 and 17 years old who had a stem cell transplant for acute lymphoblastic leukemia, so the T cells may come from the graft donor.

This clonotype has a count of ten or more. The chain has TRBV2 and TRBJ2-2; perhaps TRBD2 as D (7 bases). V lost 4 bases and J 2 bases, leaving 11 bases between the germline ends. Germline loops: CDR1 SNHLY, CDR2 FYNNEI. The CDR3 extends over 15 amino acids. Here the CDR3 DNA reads TGTGCCAGCAGTGTGGGCGGGGGCAACACCGGGGAGCTGTTTTTT. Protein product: CASSVGGGNTGELFF.

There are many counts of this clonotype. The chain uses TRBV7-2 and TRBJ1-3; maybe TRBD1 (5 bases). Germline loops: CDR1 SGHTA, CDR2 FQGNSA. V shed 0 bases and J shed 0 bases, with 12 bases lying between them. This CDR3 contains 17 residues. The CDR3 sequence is CASSLARPGLSGNTIYF. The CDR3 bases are TGTGCCAGCAGCTTAGCTCGGCCGGGGCTCTCTGGAAACACCATATATTTT.

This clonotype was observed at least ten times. CDR3 protein: CASSPPDNSNQPQHF. The CDR3 bases are TGTGCCAGCAGTCCCCCGGACAATAGCAATCAGCCCCAGCATTTT. The chain links TRBV28 to TRBJ1-5; D is perhaps TRBD1 (5 bases). V lost 5 bases and J 0 bases, leaving 11 bases between the germline ends. Germline CDR1 and CDR2: MDHEN and SYDVKM. This CDR3 region has 15 residues.

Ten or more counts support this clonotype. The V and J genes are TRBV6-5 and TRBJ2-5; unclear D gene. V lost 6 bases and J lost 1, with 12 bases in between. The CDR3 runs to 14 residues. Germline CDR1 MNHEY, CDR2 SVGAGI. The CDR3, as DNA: TGTGCCAGCAGCGGACCGGGCCTCCAAGAGACCCAGTACTTC. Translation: CASSGPGLQETQYF.

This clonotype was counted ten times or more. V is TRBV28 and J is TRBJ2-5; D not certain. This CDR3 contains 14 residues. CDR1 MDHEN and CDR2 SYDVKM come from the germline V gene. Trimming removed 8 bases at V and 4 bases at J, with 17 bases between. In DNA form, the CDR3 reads TGTGCCAGCCTTACCCCCCAGGTAGGAGAGACCCAGTACTTC. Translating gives CASLTPQVGETQYF.

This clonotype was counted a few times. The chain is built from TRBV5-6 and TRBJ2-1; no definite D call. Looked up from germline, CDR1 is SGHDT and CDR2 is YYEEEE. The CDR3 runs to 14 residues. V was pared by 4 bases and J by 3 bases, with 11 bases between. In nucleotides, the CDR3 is TGTGCCAGCAGCCCAAGGATGCTCTACAATGAGCAGTTCTTC. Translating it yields CASSPRMLYNEQFF.

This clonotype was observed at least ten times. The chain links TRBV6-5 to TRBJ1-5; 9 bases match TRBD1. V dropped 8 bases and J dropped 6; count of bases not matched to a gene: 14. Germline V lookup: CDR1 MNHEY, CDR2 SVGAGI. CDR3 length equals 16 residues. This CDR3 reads CASVGTGTFVRQPQHF. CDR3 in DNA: TGTGCCAGCGTCGGGACAGGGACTTTTGTACGTCAGCCCCAGCATTTT.

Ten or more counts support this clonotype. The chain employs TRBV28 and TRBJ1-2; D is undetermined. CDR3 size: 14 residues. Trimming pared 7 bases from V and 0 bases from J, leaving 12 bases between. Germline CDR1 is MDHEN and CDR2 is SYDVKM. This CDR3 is CASTASFANYGYTF. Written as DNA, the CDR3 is TGTGCCAGCACCGCCTCTTTTGCTAACTATGGCTACACCTTC.

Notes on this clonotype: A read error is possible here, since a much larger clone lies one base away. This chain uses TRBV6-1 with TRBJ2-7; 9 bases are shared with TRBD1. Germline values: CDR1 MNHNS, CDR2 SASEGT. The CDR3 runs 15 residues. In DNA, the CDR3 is TGTGCCAGCAGAACCGGGACAGGGTCCCTCTACGAGAAGTACTTC. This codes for CASRTGTGSLYEKYF.

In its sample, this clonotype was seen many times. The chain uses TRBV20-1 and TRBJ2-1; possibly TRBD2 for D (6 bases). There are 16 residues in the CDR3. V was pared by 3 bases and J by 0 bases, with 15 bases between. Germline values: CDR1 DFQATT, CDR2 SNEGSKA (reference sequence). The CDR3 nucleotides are TGCAGTGCTAGGATCGCCCGGGGGACCTCCTACAATGAGCAGTTCTTC. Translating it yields CSARIARGTSYNEQFF.

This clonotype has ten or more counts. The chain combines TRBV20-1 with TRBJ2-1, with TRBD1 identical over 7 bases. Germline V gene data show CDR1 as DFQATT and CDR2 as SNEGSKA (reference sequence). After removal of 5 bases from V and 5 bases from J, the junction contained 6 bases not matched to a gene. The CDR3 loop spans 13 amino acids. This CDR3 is CSAWWDSNNEQFF. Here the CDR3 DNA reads TGCAGTGCTTGGTGGGACAGTAACAATGAGCAGTTCTTC.

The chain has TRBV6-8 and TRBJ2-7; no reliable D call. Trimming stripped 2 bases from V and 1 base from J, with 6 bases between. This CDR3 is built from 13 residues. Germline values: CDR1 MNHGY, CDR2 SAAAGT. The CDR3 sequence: CASSYPLSYEQYF. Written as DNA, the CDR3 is TGTGCCAGCAGTTACCCGCTATCCTACGAGCAGTACTTC.

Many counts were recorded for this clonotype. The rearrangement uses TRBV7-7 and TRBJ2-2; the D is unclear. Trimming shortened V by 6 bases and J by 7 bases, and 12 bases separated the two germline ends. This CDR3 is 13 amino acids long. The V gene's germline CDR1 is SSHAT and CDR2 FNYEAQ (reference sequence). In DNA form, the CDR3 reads TGTGCCAGCAGTTCCTCCCCGGGCGGGGAGCTGTTTTTT. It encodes CASSSSPGGELFF.

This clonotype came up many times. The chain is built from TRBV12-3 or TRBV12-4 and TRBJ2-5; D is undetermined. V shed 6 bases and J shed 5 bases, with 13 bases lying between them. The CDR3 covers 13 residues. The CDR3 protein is CASSAGRGETQYF. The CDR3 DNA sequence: TGTGCCAGCAGCGCCGGTCGTGGGGAGACCCAGTACTTC.

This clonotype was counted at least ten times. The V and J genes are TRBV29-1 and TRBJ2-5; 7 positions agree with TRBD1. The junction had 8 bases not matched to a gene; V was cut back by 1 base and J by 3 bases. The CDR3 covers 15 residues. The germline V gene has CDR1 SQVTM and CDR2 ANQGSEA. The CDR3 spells CSVEVTGAIEETQYF. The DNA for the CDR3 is TGCAGCGTTGAAGTCACAGGGGCGATCGAAGAGACCCAGTACTTC.

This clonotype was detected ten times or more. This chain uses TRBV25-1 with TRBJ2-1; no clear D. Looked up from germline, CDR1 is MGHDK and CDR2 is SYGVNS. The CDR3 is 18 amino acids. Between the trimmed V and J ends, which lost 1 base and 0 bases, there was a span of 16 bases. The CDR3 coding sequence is TGTGCCAGCAGTGAATCCCCTCATAAGGGTAGCTCCTACAATGAGCAGTTCTTC. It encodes CASSESPHKGSSYNEQFF. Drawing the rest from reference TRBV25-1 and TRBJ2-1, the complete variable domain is EADIYQTPRYLVIGTGKKITLECSQTMGHDKMYWYQQDPGMELHLIHYSYGVNSTEKGDLSSESTVSRIRTEHFPLTLESARPSHTSQYLCASSESPHKGSSYNEQFFGPGTRLTVL.